This TCR beta chain was captured by sequencing in a study of Graves' ophthalmopathy and Graves' hyperthyroidism. Across the study: Hyperthyroidism was considered stable when no ophthalmopathy appeared within 18 months of follow-up.

In this sample, this clonotype turned up a few times. Its antigen is not known. Study-level points and caveats: Blood repertoires reportedly contained most expanded thyroid clonotypes above 0.001 frequency.

The CDR3 covers 15 residues. V was cut by 6 bases and J by 3 bases, with 17 bases left in between. Clinicians made diagnoses from clinical symptoms, serum thyroxine, TRAb, thyroid ultrasound and orbital computed tomography. As the template, RNA transcripts were used to amplify TCR beta CDR3 regions. HTBI primers were employed in first-round RT-PCR, then a second-round multiplex PCR followed. TCRdb redid the calling of the multiplex PCR reads with MiXCR, one entry per CDR3 protein. Among 1 million to 1.3 million distinct CDR3 sequences, about two fifths were seen once, and the ten largest hold roughly 10%.

This TCR came from an adult man with Graves' hyperthyroidism. The rearrangement links TRBV12-3 or TRBV12-4 to TRBJ1-1; D unresolved. Sequencing input: peripheral blood or thyroid tissue (not recorded which). The CDR3 is CASRVRRAHDTEAFF. DNA of the CDR3: TGTGCCAGCAGGGTCCGACGGGCACATGACACTGAAGCTTTCTTT.